This TCR beta chain was profiled in a study of blood T cell repertoires in COVID-19. Looked up from germline, CDR1 is SGHAT and CDR2 is FQNNGV. After removal of 0 bases from V and 5 bases from J, the junction contained 3 bases not matched to a gene. This CDR3 has 15 amino acids. Here immunoSEQ multiplex PCR was the method, and the copy in TCRdb shows in-frame clones only, minus some. The repertoire holds 130,000 to 150,000 clones, about 87% seen once, with 11% in the top ten. The material sequenced was PBMCs or T cells enriched from blood (not recorded which). The sequence was obtained from a man aged 55 to 70 who had recovered from COVID-19. The chain carries TRBV11-2 and TRBJ2-1; 8 bases match TRBD2. For the CDR3, the DNA is TGTGCCAGCAGCTTAGACGGGGGGGCCCACAATGAGCAGTTCTTC. Its protein is CASSLDGGAHNEQFF.